These T cell receptor beta chains were read from a single sample in a study of shared clonotypes between healthy human individuals. Sequenced by immunoSEQ multiplex PCR; TCRdb stores in-frame clones only, minus some. The repertoire consists of 1.4 million to 1.5 million clones, with approximately 97% occurring once and the leading ten covering roughly 1.2%. Sequencing input: naive CD4+ T cells sorted from blood. These receptors were taken from a young man in good health. CDR3s include the opening cysteine and the closing phenylalanine or tryptophan. The D gene is left open where the match is weak. The listing skips clone size in some rows; elsewhere it reads once, few, many or a size class.

.	.	TRBV5-5	TRBJ2-1	CASSLARPNEQFF	TGTGCCAGCAGCTTGGCCCGACCCAATGAGCAGTTCTTC
.	.	TRBV30	TRBJ2-7	CAWSVQSKAPPHYEQYF	TGTGCCTGGAGTGTACAAAGTAAGGCGCCCCCACACTACGAGCAGTACTTC
.	TRBD1	TRBV15	TRBJ2-7	CATSRTGNGHEQYF	TGTGCCACCAGCAGGACAGGGAACGGTCACGAGCAGTACTTC
.	TRBD1	TRBV29-1	TRBJ1-5	CSVGTGASNQPQHF	TGCAGCGTGGGGACAGGGGCCAGCAATCAGCCCCAGCATTTT
once	.	TRBV4-3	TRBJ1-2	CASSQDASEGYGYTF	TGCGCCAGCAGCCAAGATGCAAGTGAGGGGTATGGCTACACCTTC
.	TRBD2	TRBV7-3	TRBJ2-1	CASSSGALAGGDNEQFF	TGTGCCAGCAGCTCAGGGGCTTTAGCGGGAGGGGACAATGAGCAGTTCTTC
.	.	TRBV25-1	TRBJ2-1	CASGDSLVHEQFF	TGTGCCAGCGGGGACTCCCTGGTCCATGAGCAGTTCTTC
.	.	TRBV7-2	TRBJ2-3	CASSPNVAGAQYF	TGTGCCAGCAGCCCCAACGTTGCAGGAGCGCAGTATTTT
.	TRBD1	TRBV5-1	TRBJ2-7	CASSRGQGASSYEQYF	TGCGCCAGCAGCCGGGGACAGGGGGCTAGCTCCTACGAGCAGTACTTC
.	.	TRBV4-1	TRBJ2-3	CASSSVRRDKGDTQYF	TGCGCCAGCAGCTCCGTGAGGCGGGATAAGGGCGATACGCAGTATTTT
.	.	TRBV15	TRBJ2-5	CATSYDSRETQYF	TGTGCCACCAGCTACGACAGCCGGGAGACCCAGTACTTC
.	.	TRBV28	TRBJ2-1	CASSSGTIVDEQFF	TGTGCCAGCAGTTCCGGGACAATCGTCGATGAGCAGTTCTTC
.	.	TRBV6-5	TRBJ2-7	CASSRTGGNSYEQYF	TGTGCCAGCAGCCGGACGGGCGGAAACTCCTACGAGCAGTACTTC
.	TRBD1	TRBV9	TRBJ2-1	CASSPGQGYNEQFF	TGTGCCAGCAGCCCCGGACAGGGCTACAATGAGCAGTTCTTC
.	TRBD2	TRBV2	TRBJ2-1	CASRARDYYNEQFF	TGTGCCAGCAGGGCCCGGGACTACTACAATGAGCAGTTCTTC
.	.	TRBV28	TRBJ2-2	CASSSDPRRKVNTGELFF	TGTGCCAGCAGTTCCGACCCACGGAGGAAAGTGAACACCGGGGAGCTGTTTTTT
once	.	TRBV14	TRBJ2-3	CASSAQGFTQYF	TGTGCCAGCAGCGCACAGGGATTTACGCAGTATTTT
.	TRBD2	TRBV29-1	TRBJ2-1	CSVRSRLLADEQFF	TGCAGCGTTCGAAGTAGGTTACTAGCGGATGAGCAGTTCTTC
.	TRBD2	TRBV28	TRBJ2-2	CASSPPGLAGDTGELFF	TGTGCCAGCAGTCCTCCGGGACTAGCGGGAGACACCGGGGAGCTGTTTTTT
once	.	TRBV11-1	TRBJ1-2	CASSPMAVGGYTF	TGTGCCAGCAGCCCCATGGCAGTGGGTGGCTACACCTTC
.	.	TRBV10-1	TRBJ2-1	CASSLRSSYNEQFF	TGCGCCAGCAGTCTTCGGAGCTCCTACAATGAGCAGTTCTTC
.	.	TRBV7-8	TRBJ2-7	CASSLALRGDPSQYF	TGTGCCAGCAGCTTAGCGCTTAGGGGTGATCCCTCGCAGTACTTC
.	.	TRBV6-1	TRBJ1-3	CASRESLYLNTIYF	TGTGCCAGCAGAGAGAGTCTTTATTTAAACACCATATATTTT
.	.	TRBV10-1	TRBJ2-7	CASSGGTPNYEQYF	TGCGCCAGCAGTGGGGGGACACCTAACTACGAGCAGTACTTC
.	TRBD1	TRBV7-2	TRBJ1-2	CASSPYGQGVYGYTF	TGTGCCAGCAGCCCTTATGGACAGGGCGTATATGGCTACACCTTC
.	.	TRBV30	TRBJ1-3	CAWKGPSGNTIYF	TGTGCCTGGAAAGGTCCCTCTGGAAACACCATATATTTT
.	.	TRBV18	TRBJ1-1	CASSPLNRGNTEAFF	TGTGCCAGCTCACCACTTAACCGCGGGAACACTGAAGCTTTCTTT
.	.	TRBV5-1	TRBJ1-2	CASSLTDRITNYGYTF	TGCGCCAGCAGCTTGACCGACAGGATCACGAACTATGGCTACACCTTC
.	TRBD2	TRBV29-1	TRBJ2-7	CSVRTSGARKQYF	TGCAGCGTGCGGACTAGCGGGGCGCGGAAGCAGTACTTC
.	.	TRBV19	TRBJ2-7	CATRLNQRSPYEQYF	TGTGCCACCAGATTAAACCAGCGGTCCCCCTACGAGCAGTACTTC
.	.	TRBV5-1	TRBJ2-6	CASSSPDRANVLTF	TGCGCCAGCAGCTCGCCCGACCGGGCCAACGTCCTGACTTTC
.	.	TRBV20-1	TRBJ1-1	CSARAAAEAFF	TGCAGTGCTAGGGCTGCGGCAGAAGCTTTCTTT
.	.	TRBV5-1	TRBJ2-2	CASSPTLLIQNTGELFF	TGCGCCAGCAGCCCCACTCTTCTTATACAAAACACCGGGGAGCTGTTTTTT
.	.	TRBV18	TRBJ2-3	CASSPFRDTDTQYF	TGTGCCAGCTCACCTTTTAGGGACACAGATACGCAGTATTTT
.	.	TRBV2	TRBJ1-2	CASSEGQRIYGYTF	TGTGCCAGCAGTGAAGGGCAGCGGATCTATGGCTACACCTTC
.	.	TRBV18	TRBJ2-7	CASSIPGYRTYEQYF	TGTGCCAGCTCAATTCCAGGGTATAGAACCTACGAGCAGTACTTC
.	TRBD2	TRBV18	TRBJ2-3	CASSPVFASGTSTDTQYF	TGTGCCAGCTCACCAGTCTTCGCTAGCGGGACTAGCACAGATACGCAGTATTTT
.	.	TRBV5-6	TRBJ2-2	CASSLGAGNFLGTGELFF	TGTGCCAGCAGCCTTGGGGCGGGAAACTTCCTTGGGACCGGGGAGCTGTTTTTT
.	.	TRBV4-3	TRBJ2-3	CASSQGPSTSTDTQYF	TGCGCCAGCAGCCAAGGACCCAGTACTAGCACAGATACGCAGTATTTT
.	.	TRBV4-2	TRBJ2-7	CASSQAAQPVHEQYF	TGTGCCAGCAGCCAAGCCGCCCAGCCGGTACACGAGCAGTACTTC
.	.	TRBV4-3	TRBJ2-7	CASSQAPGVGRWQYF	TGCGCCAGCAGCCAAGCCCCGGGGGTGGGTCGTTGGCAGTACTTC
.	.	TRBV9	TRBJ1-3	CASMAEPGNTIYF	TGTGCCAGCATGGCGGAGCCCGGAAACACCATATATTTT
.	.	TRBV18	TRBJ1-1	CASSMQMNTEAFF	TGTGCCAGCTCAATGCAGATGAACACTGAAGCTTTCTTT
.	TRBD1	TRBV27	TRBJ2-7	CASSLGTDYEQYF	TGTGCCAGCAGTCTCGGGACAGACTACGAGCAGTACTTC
.	.	TRBV5-1	TRBJ2-3	CASSLGGPSTDTQYF	TGCGCCAGCAGCTTGGGGGGACCTAGCACAGATACGCAGTATTTT
.	.	TRBV25-1	TRBJ2-3	CASSELGTTDTQYF	TGTGCCAGCAGTGAGCTTGGGACCACAGATACGCAGTATTTT
.	.	TRBV5-3	TRBJ1-1	CARRLTGAEAFF	TGTGCCAGAAGACTGACAGGTGCTGAAGCTTTCTTT
.	.	TRBV10-2	TRBJ1-1	CASSAVVRRNTEAFF	TGCGCCAGCAGTGCCGTGGTCAGGAGAAACACTGAAGCTTTCTTT
once	.	TRBV18	TRBJ1-1	CASSPVLTATEAFF	TGTGCCAGCTCACCGGTTTTGACAGCCACTGAAGCTTTCTTT
.	.	TRBV27	TRBJ1-4	CASSYQGKNEKLFF	TGTGCCAGCAGTTATCAAGGGAAGAATGAAAAACTGTTTTTT
.	.	TRBV5-3	TRBJ1-4	CARSYDRGYNEKLFF	TGTGCCAGAAGCTATGACCGGGGGTATAATGAAAAACTGTTTTTT
.	TRBD2	TRBV2	TRBJ2-7	CASRGTSESYEQYF	TGTGCCAGCAGGGGGACTAGTGAATCCTACGAGCAGTACTTC
.	.	TRBV5-1	TRBJ2-7	CASSLDGQFRYEQYF	TGCGCCAGCAGCTTGGACGGACAGTTCCGCTACGAGCAGTACTTC
.	TRBD1	TRBV27	TRBJ1-1	CASSPGQLNTEAFF	TGTGCCAGCAGTCCGGGACAGCTGAACACTGAAGCTTTCTTT
few	.	TRBV15	TRBJ1-5	CATRDSGSQPQHF	TGTGCCACCAGGGACAGTGGGTCCCAGCCCCAGCATTTT
.	TRBD2	TRBV10-3	TRBJ2-7	CAISETLAGGGEQYF	TGTGCCATCAGTGAGACACTAGCGGGAGGGGGCGAGCAGTACTTC
once	TRBD1	TRBV5-4	TRBJ1-2	CASSPDRDLPGYTF	TGTGCCAGCAGCCCCGACAGGGACCTTCCTGGCTACACCTTC
.	.	TRBV5-4	TRBJ2-7	CASSLGFVKTSSYEQYF	TGTGCCAGCAGCTTAGGGTTTGTCAAAACTAGCTCCTACGAGCAGTACTTC